Listed below are T cell receptor beta chains from one sample, sequenced in a study of blood T cells in healthy people across ages. TCRdb processed the 5' RACE reads anew with MiXCR; each CDR3 protein has one entry. The sample has some 1.5 million distinct CDR3 sequences; 28% are singletons. Material: blood. The receptors were sampled from a woman in her twenties or thirties in good health. CDR3s include the opening cysteine and the closing phenylalanine or tryptophan. D genes are given only for firm matches. A clone size is listed for some rows: how often the clone was seen (once, few, many), or a class if it is expanded.

D gene: NA
V gene: TRBV4-1
clone size: many
J gene: TRBJ2-7
CDR3 protein: CASSQAFGQSYEQYF
CDR3 DNA: TGCGCCAGCAGCCAGGCGTTCGGACAGTCCTACGAGCAGTACTTC

D gene: NA
V gene: TRBV28
clone size: NA
J gene: TRBJ2-6
CDR3 protein: CASAMDVSGANVLTF
CDR3 DNA: TGTGCCAGTGCCATGGATGTCTCTGGGGCCAACGTCCTGACTTTC

D gene: TRBD1
V gene: TRBV20-1
clone size: NA
J gene: TRBJ1-5
CDR3 protein: CSAGDRGQPQHF
CDR3 DNA: TGCAGCGCTGGGGACAGGGGACAGCCCCAGCATTTT

D gene: NA
V gene: TRBV6-5
clone size: NA
J gene: TRBJ1-2
CDR3 protein: CASSLGKGFRTGYTF
CDR3 DNA: TGTGCCAGCAGTCTCGGGAAGGGTTTCAGAACGGGCTACACCTTC

D gene: NA
V gene: TRBV12-3/TRBV12-4
clone size: NA
J gene: TRBJ1-1
CDR3 protein: CASSLGLGRTEAFF
CDR3 DNA: TGTGCCAGCAGTTTAGGTCTGGGCCGAACTGAAGCTTTCTTT

D gene: NA
V gene: TRBV4-1
clone size: many
J gene: TRBJ1-6
CDR3 protein: CASSFTYNSPLHF
CDR3 DNA: TGCGCCAGCAGCTTTACCTATAATTCACCCCTCCACTTT

D gene: NA
V gene: TRBV7-9
clone size: NA
J gene: TRBJ2-6
CDR3 protein: CALDAGEAGANVRTF
CDR3 DNA: TGTGCCCTCGATGCAGGGGAAGCTGGGGCCAACGTCCGGACTTTC

D gene: NA
V gene: TRBV7-6
clone size: once
J gene: TRBJ2-1
CDR3 protein: CASSLAADLWSNEQFF
CDR3 DNA: TGTGCCAGCAGCTTAGCGGCGGATTTGTGGTCCAATGAGCAGTTCTTC

D gene: NA
V gene: TRBV30
clone size: few
J gene: TRBJ1-5
CDR3 protein: CAWSVQWAGIQRNQPQHF
CDR3 DNA: TGTGCCTGGAGTGTACAATGGGCTGGCATCCAACGCAATCAGCCCCAGCATTTT

D gene: NA
V gene: TRBV28
clone size: NA
J gene: TRBJ1-2
CDR3 protein: CASSWLTYGYTF
CDR3 DNA: TGTGCCAGCAGTTGGTTGACTTATGGCTACACCTTC

D gene: NA
V gene: TRBV6-5
clone size: many
J gene: TRBJ1-2
CDR3 protein: CASSYPRQEANYGYTF
CDR3 DNA: TGTGCCAGCAGTTATCCACGACAGGAAGCTAACTATGGCTACACCTTC

D gene: NA
V gene: TRBV6-5
clone size: few
J gene: TRBJ2-1
CDR3 protein: CASSVLGDGQFF
CDR3 DNA: TGTGCCAGCAGTGTCTTAGGGGATGGGCAGTTCTTC

D gene: NA
V gene: TRBV5-1
clone size: few
J gene: TRBJ1-5
CDR3 protein: CASSSEAGHQPQHF
CDR3 DNA: TGCGCCAGCAGCTCTGAGGCGGGTCATCAGCCCCAGCATTTT

D gene: NA
V gene: TRBV18
clone size: few
J gene: TRBJ1-5
CDR3 protein: CASSPLGTLARDNQPQHF
CDR3 DNA: TGTGCCAGCTCACCACTCGGGACGCTCGCCAGGGACAATCAGCCCCAGCATTTT

D gene: NA
V gene: TRBV25-1
clone size: few
J gene: TRBJ2-1
CDR3 protein: CASSDGRGEQFF
CDR3 DNA: TGTGCCAGCAGTGACGGACGGGGTGAGCAGTTCTTC

D gene: NA
V gene: TRBV5-5
clone size: few
J gene: TRBJ2-7
CDR3 protein: CASSWYDRPYEQYF
CDR3 DNA: TGTGCCAGCAGCTGGTATGATCGCCCCTACGAGCAGTACTTC

D gene: NA
V gene: TRBV21-1
clone size: few
J gene: TRBJ2-4
CDR3 protein: CASSPRKRSGRAGSKNIQYF
CDR3 DNA: TGTGCCAGCAGCCCCCGAAAACGCAGCGGGAGGGCCGGTTCCAAAAACATTCAGTACTTC

D gene: NA
V gene: TRBV7-9
clone size: NA
J gene: TRBJ1-2
CDR3 protein: CASSLGGVGYGYTF
CDR3 DNA: TGTGCCAGCAGCTTAGGCGGAGTAGGCTATGGCTACACCTTC

D gene: TRBD1
V gene: TRBV7-2
clone size: NA
J gene: TRBJ1-3
CDR3 protein: CASSDRGGDRSSGNTIYF
CDR3 DNA: TGTGCCAGCAGCGATAGAGGGGGGGACAGGTCGTCCGGAAACACCATATATTTT

D gene: TRBD1
V gene: TRBV6-2/TRBV6-3
clone size: NA
J gene: TRBJ2-3
CDR3 protein: CASSSPTGSTDTQYF
CDR3 DNA: TGTGCCAGCAGTTCCCCGACAGGGAGCACAGATACGCAGTATTTT

D gene: NA
V gene: TRBV28
clone size: NA
J gene: TRBJ1-2
CDR3 protein: CASSTQPNYGYTF
CDR3 DNA: TGTGCCAGCAGTACACAGCCTAACTATGGCTACACCTTC

D gene: NA
V gene: TRBV19
clone size: NA
J gene: TRBJ2-2
CDR3 protein: CASSIDRGPAGELFF
CDR3 DNA: TGTGCCAGTAGTATAGACAGGGGACCCGCCGGGGAGCTGTTTTTT

D gene: TRBD1
V gene: TRBV28
clone size: once
J gene: TRBJ2-1
CDR3 protein: CASRPRDSSYEQFF
CDR3 DNA: TGTGCCAGCAGACCCCGGGACAGCTCCTACGAGCAGTTCTTC

D gene: NA
V gene: TRBV3-1
clone size: NA
J gene: TRBJ2-1
CDR3 protein: CASSQSFPGVETQFF
CDR3 DNA: TGTGCCAGCAGCCAAAGCTTTCCGGGGGTCGAGACCCAGTTCTTC

D gene: NA
V gene: TRBV5-5
clone size: few
J gene: TRBJ1-5
CDR3 protein: CASSSGQPWGNQPQHF
CDR3 DNA: TGTGCCAGCAGCTCCGGACAGCCTTGGGGCAATCAGCCCCAGCATTTT

D gene: NA
V gene: TRBV4-1
clone size: few
J gene: TRBJ1-5
CDR3 protein: CASSQDGGLQPQHF
CDR3 DNA: TGCGCCAGCAGCCAAGATGGGGGGCTACAGCCCCAGCATTTT

D gene: NA
V gene: TRBV7-9
clone size: NA
J gene: TRBJ2-3
CDR3 protein: CANSLSKGRADTQYF
CDR3 DNA: TGTGCCAACAGCTTATCAAAGGGCCGGGCAGATACGCAGTATTTT

D gene: NA
V gene: TRBV18
clone size: NA
J gene: TRBJ2-4
CDR3 protein: CASSPIVTTGAKNTQYF
CDR3 DNA: TGTGCCAGCTCACCTATTGTGACCACGGGCGCCAAAAACACTCAGTACTTC

D gene: TRBD2
V gene: TRBV20-1
clone size: NA
J gene: TRBJ2-5
CDR3 protein: CSATRLAGKQETQYF
CDR3 DNA: TGCAGTGCTACGAGGCTAGCGGGAAAACAAGAGACCCAGTACTTC

D gene: NA
V gene: TRBV5-1
clone size: few
J gene: TRBJ2-5
CDR3 protein: CASSIPQETQYF
CDR3 DNA: TGCGCCAGCAGCATCCCCCAAGAGACCCAGTACTTC

D gene: TRBD2
V gene: TRBV5-1
clone size: many
J gene: TRBJ2-1
CDR3 protein: CASRRLAGGFNEQFF
CDR3 DNA: TGCGCCAGCAGGCGACTAGCGGGGGGTTTCAATGAGCAGTTCTTC

D gene: NA
V gene: TRBV29-1
clone size: NA
J gene: TRBJ1-5
CDR3 protein: CSVEVGGPDQPQHF
CDR3 DNA: TGCAGCGTTGAAGTGGGGGGGCCGGATCAGCCCCAGCATTTT

D gene: TRBD2
V gene: TRBV25-1
clone size: few
J gene: TRBJ2-7
CDR3 protein: CASSDPSLGGSYEQYF
CDR3 DNA: TGTGCCAGCAGTGACCCCTCGCTCGGGGGGTCCTACGAGCAGTACTTC

D gene: TRBD1
V gene: TRBV12-3/TRBV12-4
clone size: NA
J gene: TRBJ1-2
CDR3 protein: CASTLQGGSHSYDYTF
CDR3 DNA: TGTGCCAGCACTCTCCAGGGGGGCAGCCACTCCTATGACTACACCTTC

D gene: NA
V gene: TRBV6-5
clone size: NA
J gene: TRBJ2-3
CDR3 protein: CASSYYPPMVRGADTQYF
CDR3 DNA: TGTGCCAGCAGTTACTACCCCCCGATGGTCCGGGGAGCAGATACGCAGTATTTT

D gene: NA
V gene: TRBV9
clone size: many
J gene: TRBJ2-6
CDR3 protein: CASGPGTLSGANVLTF
CDR3 DNA: TGTGCCAGCGGGCCGGGGACCCTCTCTGGGGCCAACGTCCTGACTTTC

D gene: NA
V gene: TRBV5-5
clone size: NA
J gene: TRBJ2-6
CDR3 protein: CASSSVRDSTFLTF
CDR3 DNA: TGTGCCAGCAGCTCCGTGCGGGACAGCACCTTCCTGACTTTC

D gene: TRBD1
V gene: TRBV12-3/TRBV12-4
clone size: NA
J gene: TRBJ1-2
CDR3 protein: CASSLGGGQRYGYTF
CDR3 DNA: TGTGCCAGCAGTTTAGGCGGGGGACAGCGTTATGGCTACACCTTC

D gene: NA
V gene: TRBV7-2
clone size: few
J gene: TRBJ2-1
CDR3 protein: CACSLDGPSREQFF
CDR3 DNA: TGTGCCTGCAGCTTAGACGGACCATCGCGTGAGCAGTTCTTC

D gene: TRBD1
V gene: TRBV6-6
clone size: few
J gene: TRBJ1-2
CDR3 protein: CASSNWDSPFYTF
CDR3 DNA: TGTGCCAGCAGTAATTGGGACAGCCCCTTTTACACCTTC

D gene: NA
V gene: TRBV11-2
clone size: many
J gene: TRBJ2-1
CDR3 protein: CASSLPSLSGGEQFF
CDR3 DNA: TGTGCCAGCAGCTTACCTAGCCTGAGTGGTGGTGAGCAGTTCTTC

D gene: NA
V gene: TRBV25-1
clone size: NA
J gene: TRBJ2-2
CDR3 protein: CASNRRTGELFF
CDR3 DNA: TGTGCCAGTAACCGTCGGACCGGGGAGCTGTTTTTT

D gene: NA
V gene: TRBV27
clone size: NA
J gene: TRBJ2-2
CDR3 protein: CASSSSGSGELFF
CDR3 DNA: TGTGCCAGCAGTTCCTCGGGGAGCGGGGAGCTGTTTTTT

D gene: NA
V gene: TRBV10-2
clone size: few
J gene: TRBJ2-5
CDR3 protein: CASGHPGLEGTQYF
CDR3 DNA: TGCGCCAGCGGACACCCCGGATTAGAAGGGACCCAGTACTTC

D gene: NA
V gene: TRBV7-3
clone size: once
J gene: TRBJ2-3
CDR3 protein: CASSSSKGDTQYF
CDR3 DNA: TGTGCCAGCTCGAGCTCTAAAGGGGATACGCAGTATTTT

D gene: TRBD2
V gene: TRBV19
clone size: NA
J gene: TRBJ2-1
CDR3 protein: CASSISLAEKAYNEQFF
CDR3 DNA: TGTGCCAGTAGTATCAGCCTAGCGGAAAAAGCCTACAATGAGCAGTTCTTC

D gene: NA
V gene: TRBV28
clone size: NA
J gene: TRBJ1-3
CDR3 protein: CASSLAGSSGNTIYF
CDR3 DNA: TGTGCCAGCAGTTTGGCCGGATCCTCTGGAAACACCATATATTTT

D gene: TRBD1
V gene: TRBV5-1
clone size: many
J gene: TRBJ2-7
CDR3 protein: CASTPGGTYEQYF
CDR3 DNA: TGCGCCAGCACCCCAGGGGGTACCTACGAGCAGTACTTC

D gene: TRBD1
V gene: TRBV30
clone size: few
J gene: TRBJ2-7
CDR3 protein: CAWSVGQGVHEQYF
CDR3 DNA: TGTGCCTGGAGTGTAGGACAGGGAGTACACGAGCAGTACTTC

D gene: NA
V gene: TRBV20-1
clone size: NA
J gene: TRBJ1-2
CDR3 protein: CSASPGADGYTF
CDR3 DNA: TGCAGTGCTAGCCCAGGGGCCGATGGCTACACCTTC

D gene: NA
V gene: TRBV28
clone size: NA
J gene: TRBJ2-3
CDR3 protein: CASSDTGTGRTPDTQYF
CDR3 DNA: TGTGCCAGCAGTGATACAGGGACGGGGAGAACCCCAGATACGCAGTATTTT

D gene: NA
V gene: TRBV6-6
clone size: few
J gene: TRBJ1-1
CDR3 protein: CASSYGFSPEAFF
CDR3 DNA: TGTGCCAGCAGTTACGGATTTTCACCTGAAGCTTTCTTT

D gene: TRBD2
V gene: TRBV5-1
clone size: NA
J gene: TRBJ2-7
CDR3 protein: CASSPGLASTYEQYF
CDR3 DNA: TGCGCCAGCAGCCCGGGACTAGCGAGCACCTACGAGCAGTACTTC

D gene: TRBD2
V gene: TRBV4-1
clone size: NA
J gene: TRBJ2-1
CDR3 protein: CASSQDPLRAGDLSYNEQFF
CDR3 DNA: TGCGCCAGCAGCCAAGACCCCTTGAGAGCGGGGGACCTCTCCTACAATGAGCAGTTCTTC

D gene: NA
V gene: TRBV20-1
clone size: NA
J gene: TRBJ1-2
CDR3 protein: CSARVEYGYTF
CDR3 DNA: TGCAGTGCTAGAGTAGAGTATGGCTACACCTTC

D gene: NA
V gene: TRBV5-5
clone size: NA
J gene: TRBJ1-5
CDR3 protein: CASSLTPLRTAGPQHF
CDR3 DNA: TGTGCCAGCAGCTTGACCCCGCTAAGGACGGCAGGGCCCCAGCATTTT

D gene: NA
V gene: TRBV9
clone size: NA
J gene: TRBJ1-3
CDR3 protein: CASSATPFGNTIYF
CDR3 DNA: TGTGCCAGCAGCGCGACACCGTTCGGAAACACCATATATTTT